This T cell receptor beta chain was captured by sequencing in a study of T cells in Graves' hyperthyroidism and ophthalmopathy. Regarding the study as a whole: In simple terms, a model built on 13 V-J features told ophthalmopathy apart from stable hyperthyroidism.

This CDR3 comprises 16 residues. CDR1 and CDR2 (germline): SGHNT, YENEEA. V was pared by 3 bases and J by 6 bases, with 9 bases of the junction left unmatched. Using RNA transcripts as the source, TCR beta CDR3 regions were amplified. With the HTBI primer set, the TCR CDR3 went through a first round of RT-PCR. TCRdb recomputed calls from the multiplex PCR reads with MiXCR, one row per CDR3 protein. The table lists 600,000 to 650,000 distinct CDR3 sequences, 15% to 20% of them singletons, with 3.8% in the top ten. This clonotype was counted many times. The target antigen is unknown. The sequence was collected from a woman aged 30 to 39 with Graves' hyperthyroidism. The sample was blood. The V call is TRBV11-3, the J call TRBJ2-1; TRBD1 matches at 9 bases. The CDR3 coding sequence is TGTGCCAGCAGCTTCGGTAGGACAGGGGATACCAATGAGCAGTTCTTC. It encodes CASSFGRTGDTNEQFF. The complete variable domain, with remaining parts taken from reference TRBV11-3 and TRBJ2-1, reads EAGVVQSPRYKIIEKKQPVAFWCNPISGHNTLYWYLQNLGQGPELLIRYENEEAVDDSQLPKDRFSAERLKGVDSTLKIQPAELGDSAVYLCASSFGRTGDTNEQFFGPGTRLTVL.